Following are 32 T cell receptor beta chains from one sample sequenced in a study of blood T cell repertoires in COVID-19. Method: immunoSEQ multiplex PCR; TCRdb's copy keeps in-frame clones and lacks some. The repertoire holds under 300,000 clones, 83% seen once, with 8% to 10% in the top ten. The source material was peripheral blood. The receptors stem from a woman between 50 and 59 years old who had recovered from COVID-19.

The chain is built from TRBV28 and TRBJ2-1; 10 positions match TRBD2. The junction had 9 bases not matched to a gene; V was cut back by 5 bases and J by 5 bases. Germline V gene sequence: CDR1 MDHEN, CDR2 SYDVKM. This CDR3 comprises 16 residues. The CDR3 region has the DNA TGTGCCAGCAGTCCAATCAGCGGGAGGGCTCACAATGAGCAGTTCTTC. Amino acids: CASSPISGRAHNEQFF.

A note on this clone: One end of the junction is discordant with germline, which a read error may explain. The genes are TRBV18 and TRBJ1-1; D unclear. CDR3 length: 15 amino acids. CDR1 and CDR2 from the germline V gene are KGHSH and LQKENI. CDR3 DNA: TGTGCCAGCTCGCCACCCGGCGGAGTTAACACTGAAGCTTTCTTT. Amino acid sequence: CASSPPGGVNTEAFF.

The chain employs TRBV27 and TRBJ2-7, with 10 positions matching TRBD1. V shed 4 bases, J shed 7 bases, and the junction held 13 bases outside the gene matches. The CDR3 is 16 residues long. The germline CDR1 and CDR2 sequences are MNHEY and SMNVEV (reference sequence). CDR3 sequence reads: CASSSLIRTGGREQYF. The CDR3 bases are TGTGCCAGCAGTTCCCTCATCAGGACAGGGGGTCGGGAGCAGTACTTC.

The CDR3 is CASSELATSNIQYF. The DNA for the CDR3 is TGTGCCAGCAGTGAACTCGCGACATCAAACATTCAGTACTTC. This chain joins TRBV2 and TRBJ2-4; D is unresolved. This CDR3 is 14 amino acids long. The germline V and J ends were trimmed by 2 bases and 6 bases, with 11 bases remaining between them. Germline V gene lookup returns CDR1 SNHLY and CDR2 FYNNEI.

The chain has TRBV9 and TRBJ1-3; 8 bases fit TRBD1. This CDR3 has 17 amino acids. Trimming at V came to 4 bases and at J to 4 bases, leaving 13 bases not matched to a gene. CDR1 is SGDLS and CDR2 is YYNGEE in the germline V gene. The CDR3 coding sequence is TGTGCCAGCAGCTCCCGGACAGGGAGGCCCTCGGGAAACACCATATATTTT. This codes for CASSSRTGRPSGNTIYF.

V is TRBV7-2 and J is TRBJ2-1; 9 bases fit TRBD2. Trimming removed 4 bases from V and 6 bases from J; junction bases left unmatched: 10. The germline CDR1 and CDR2 sequences are SGHTA and FQGNSA. This CDR3 has 16 residues. The CDR3 sequence is CASSSPSGMGSNEQFF. The DNA of the CDR3 is TGTGCCAGCAGCTCGCCTAGCGGGATGGGGTCCAATGAGCAGTTCTTC.

V and J are TRBV5-8 and TRBJ2-1, with 8 bases fitting TRBD2. Germline CDR1 reads SGHTS; CDR2 reads YDEGEE. CDR3 size: 16 residues. The V gene end was trimmed by 3 bases and the J gene end by 4 bases; junction bases not matched to a gene: 9. The CDR3 sequence is CASSSHVVAGYNEQFF. DNA of the CDR3: TGTGCCAGCAGCTCCCATGTGGTAGCGGGGTACAATGAGCAGTTCTTC.

The rearrangement joins TRBV19 to TRBJ1-5, with D perhaps matching TRBD1 (6 bases). Trimming cost V 4 bases and J 4 bases, with 14 bases left between them. This CDR3 spans 15 amino acids. CDR1 is LNHDA and CDR2 is SQIVND in the germline V gene (reference sequence). The CDR3 is CASSTPGDPNQPQHF. The CDR3 nucleotides are TGTGCCAGTAGTACCCCAGGGGACCCTAATCAGCCCCAGCATTTT.

DNA of the CDR3: TGTGCCAGCAGCTCCAGGGGGCGCCCCCAAGAGACCCAGTACTTC. Protein product: CASSSRGRPQETQYF. The V call is TRBV9, the J call TRBJ2-5; 8 nucleotides match TRBD1. V gave up 4 bases and J gave up 1 base; unmatched junction bases: 6. CDR1 is SGDLS, CDR2 YYNGEE, per germline. This CDR3 has 15 residues.

The chain carries TRBV18 and TRBJ2-1; D may be TRBD1 (6 bases). Per germline, CDR1 KGHSH and CDR2 LQKENI. Trimming pared 2 bases from V and 4 bases from J, leaving 18 bases between. The CDR3 is 17 amino acids. CDR3 amino acids: CASSPRIGTLAYNEQFF. CDR3 nucleotide sequence: TGTGCCAGCTCACCAAGAATCGGGACACTGGCTTACAATGAGCAGTTCTTC.

A few counts support this clone. The genes are TRBV15 and TRBJ1-1; D gene ambiguous. The CDR3 has 14 amino acids. Trimming removed 1 base at V and 0 bases at J, with 6 bases between. CDR1 LNHNV and CDR2 YYDKDF come from the germline V gene (reference sequence). CDR3 sequence reads: CATSRARLNTEAFF. DNA of the CDR3: TGTGCCACCAGCAGAGCCAGATTGAACACTGAAGCTTTCTTT.

This clone was observed once. This chain connects TRBV25-1 to TRBJ1-4; D perhaps matches TRBD1 (6 bases). Germline values: CDR1 MGHDK, CDR2 SYGVNS. Trimming removed 2 bases from V and 6 bases from J, with 13 bases in between. CDR3 size: 15 residues. The CDR3 DNA follows: TGTGCCAGCAGTGAAGTCGGGGGGCTTGATGAAAAACTGTTTTTT. This codes for CASSEVGGLDEKLFF.

V and J are TRBV14 and TRBJ2-5; TRBD2 matches at 11 bases. Germline V lookup: CDR1 SGHDN, CDR2 FVKESK. The CDR3 contains 18 residues. J was trimmed by 5 bases and V by 2 bases; bases with no gene match: 13. The CDR3 nucleotides read TGTGCCAGCAGCCAACCCACCGGTAGACTAGCGGGGAAGGAGACCCAGTACTTC. Amino acids: CASSQPTGRLAGKETQYF.

This rearrangement joins TRBV27 to TRBJ1-4, with 8 bases lining up with TRBD1. Trimming removed 5 bases from V and 5 bases from J; junction bases left unmatched: 7. The CDR3 is 15 amino acids. Germline CDR1 reads MNHEY; CDR2 reads SMNVEV (reference sequence). The CDR3 protein is CASSTRTGINEKLFF. CDR3 nucleotide sequence: TGTGCCAGCAGTACCCGGACAGGGATAAATGAAAAACTGTTTTTT.

The chain is built from TRBV4-3 and TRBJ2-5, with 7 bases fitting TRBD1. The CDR3 totals 15 residues. Looked up from germline, CDR1 is LGHNA and CDR2 is YSLEER. The junction had 14 bases not matched to a gene; V was cut back by 1 base and J by 12 bases. This CDR3 reads CASSQGVRQGGLKYF. In DNA, the CDR3 is TGCGCCAGCAGCCAAGGTGTAAGACAGGGCGGGTTGAAGTACTTC.

The V call is TRBV10-2, the J call TRBJ2-6; possible D gene TRBD2, 7 bases. Looked up from germline, CDR1 is WSHSY and CDR2 is SAAADI. V was trimmed by 6 bases and J by 7 bases, leaving 22 bases between them. The CDR3 consists of 17 residues. Written as DNA, the CDR3 is TGCGCCAGCAGGGGAGGGGGTTCTCTCTGGGGCGCCAACGTCCTGACTTTC. Protein: CASRGGGSLWGANVLTF.

The CDR3 here is CASSPQGAGQETQYF. The CDR3, as DNA: TGTGCCAGCAGCCCACAGGGGGCCGGACAAGAGACCCAGTACTTC. This chain uses TRBV7-3 with TRBJ2-5; 9 nucleotides align to TRBD1. Losses at the gene ends were 5 bases for V and 2 bases for J; bases not matched to a gene: 6. The CDR3 sequence is 15 residues long. Germline-derived CDR1 and CDR2 are SGHTA and FQGTGA.

The gene calls are TRBV7-2 and TRBJ2-5; weak D call: TRBD2 (6 bases). V shed 5 bases and J shed 7 bases, with 26 bases lying between them. This CDR3 has 17 residues. Germline V gene lookup returns CDR1 SGHTA and CDR2 FQGNSA. CDR3 sequence reads: CTSSRPSPAGPAGTQYF. CDR3 coding DNA: TGTACCAGCAGCCGTCCAAGCCCCGCGGGGCCCGCGGGGACCCAGTACTTC.

The rearrangement uses TRBV24-1 and TRBJ2-1; 15 nucleotides agree with TRBD2. CDR3 size: 16 residues. In germline, CDR1 is KGHDR, CDR2 SFDVKD. With 3 bases clipped from V and 7 bases from J, the junction kept 3 bases outside the gene matches. In nucleotides, the CDR3 is TGTGCCACCAGTGATACCGGGACTAGCGGGAGGAATGAGCAGTTCTTC. This sequence encodes CATSDTGTSGRNEQFF.

The V and J genes are TRBV3-1 (or the pseudogene TRBV3-2) and TRBJ2-7; perhaps TRBD1 as D (5 bases). V dropped 2 bases and J dropped 4 bases, with 9 bases sitting between them. This CDR3 region has 13 residues. Germline-derived CDR1 and CDR2 are LGHDT and YNNKEL (reference sequence). CDR3 sequence (DNA): TGTGCCAGCAGCCAACCGGACAAATACGAGCAGTACTTC. It translates to CASSQPDKYEQYF.

This chain links TRBV28 with TRBJ1-2, with TRBD1 identical over 12 bases. The J segment lost 8 bases and the V segment lost 3 bases, leaving 13 bases of the junction unmatched. The CDR3 is 17 amino acids. Looked up from germline, CDR1 is MDHEN and CDR2 is SYDVKM. DNA of the CDR3: TGTGCCAGCAGTTTGTCAGGAGCGGGACAGGGGGCTCGGGGCTACACCTTC. It yields the protein CASSLSGAGQGARGYTF.

The chain combines TRBV9 with TRBJ2-1; 8 bases align to TRBD2. CDR3 length: 17 residues. CDR1 and CDR2 (germline): SGDLS, YYNGEE. The V gene end was trimmed by 0 bases and the J gene end by 7 bases; junction bases not matched to a gene: 12. The CDR3 sequence: CASSVARAGGVRNEQFF. The DNA for the CDR3 is TGTGCCAGCAGCGTAGCTAGGGCGGGGGGAGTCAGGAATGAGCAGTTCTTC.

V and J are TRBV7-2 and TRBJ1-2; 12 bases are a match to TRBD1. The CDR3 extends over 17 amino acids. The germline V gene has CDR1 SGHTA and CDR2 FQGNSA. V shed 1 base and J 2 bases; nucleotides not matched to a gene: 5. In DNA, the CDR3 is TGTGCCAGCAGCTTAGGTGGGACAGGGGGCTGGAACTATGGCTACACCTTC. It translates to CASSLGGTGGWNYGYTF.

The CDR3 reads CASRRGGYNEQFF. The DNA of the CDR3 is TGTGCCAGCAGAAGGGGGGGCTACAATGAGCAGTTCTTC. V is TRBV28 and J is TRBJ2-1, with D possibly matching TRBD2 (7 bases). Trimming removed 6 bases at V and 3 bases at J, with 9 bases between. Per germline, CDR1 MDHEN and CDR2 SYDVKM. CDR3 length equals 13 residues.

The chain couples TRBV7-2 to TRBJ2-1; 9 bases align to TRBD1. The CDR3 is made up of 15 amino acids. Losses at the gene ends were 3 bases for V and 6 bases for J; bases not matched to a gene: 6. The germline gives CDR1 SGHTA, CDR2 FQGNSA. CDR3 in amino acids: CASSFGTGITNEQFF. CDR3 coding DNA: TGTGCCAGCAGCTTTGGGACAGGGATCACCAATGAGCAGTTCTTC.

The genes are TRBV18 and TRBJ1-2; D unclear. Trimming shortened V by 3 bases and J by 6 bases, and 20 bases separated the two germline ends. CDR1 KGHSH and CDR2 LQKENI come from the germline V gene. There are 16 residues in the CDR3. CDR3 nucleotides: TGTGCCAGCTCACCCACGGGGAGCCCCGAGACTAATGGCTACACCTTC. Its translation is CASSPTGSPETNGYTF.

The chain carries TRBV6-5 and TRBJ2-1; possible D gene TRBD1, 6 bases. The CDR3 has 13 amino acids. Looked up from germline, CDR1 is MNHEY and CDR2 is SVGAGI. V gave up 6 bases and J gave up 3 bases, with 9 bases separating them. The CDR3, as DNA: TGTGCCAGCAGCCAGGACAGCTACAATGAGCAGTTCTTC. Encoded protein: CASSQDSYNEQFF.

The CDR3 DNA follows: TGTGCCAGCAGCTTTGAACAGGGGCCCTCCGAGCAGTACTTC. Its translation is CASSFEQGPSEQYF. This chain links TRBV7-9 with TRBJ2-7; 7 bases are a match to TRBD1. The CDR3 contains 14 residues. Germline CDR1 SEHNR, CDR2 FQNEAQ (reference sequence). The J segment lost 6 bases and the V segment lost 3 bases, leaving 8 bases of the junction unmatched. Variable domain in full (rest from reference TRBV7-9 and TRBJ2-7): DTGVSQNPRHKITKRGQNVTFRCDPISEHNRLYWYRQTLGQGPEFLTYFQNEAQLEKSRLLSDRFSAERPKGSFSTLEIQRTEQGDSAMYLCASSFEQGPSEQYFGPGTRLTVT.

The chain combines TRBV4-3 with TRBJ2-3; 14 bases agree with TRBD2. Trimming at V came to 4 bases and at J to 1 base, leaving 10 bases not matched to a gene. Germline CDR1 is LGHNA and CDR2 is YSLEER. There are 19 residues in the CDR3. As DNA, the CDR3 is TGCGCCAGCAGCCTCGTCGGGACTAGCGGGAGTTTGGGCACAGATACGCAGTATTTT. Its protein product is CASSLVGTSGSLGTDTQYF.

The chain uses TRBV27 and TRBJ1-5; D remains ambiguous. V gave up 6 bases and J gave up 2 bases, with 11 bases separating them. The CDR3 covers 14 residues. The germline V gene encodes CDR1 MNHEY and CDR2 SMNVEV (reference sequence). CDR3 in DNA: TGTGCCAGCAGCACCCTGCGTGGCAATCAGCCCCAGCATTTT. Translating gives CASSTLRGNQPQHF.

The chain is built from TRBV11-1 and TRBJ1-1, with D perhaps TRBD1 (5 bases). The CDR3 consists of 12 residues. The V end lost 6 bases, the J end lost 3 bases, and 8 bases lay between the germline ends. Germline values: CDR1 SGHAT, CDR2 FQDESV (reference sequence). This CDR3 reads CASRGDHTEAFF. In nucleotides, the CDR3 is TGTGCCAGCAGAGGGGATCACACTGAAGCTTTCTTT.

The chain is built from TRBV30 and TRBJ1-2; weak D call: TRBD1 (6 bases). Deletions cut 0 bases from V and 9 bases from J, with 14 bases between. The CDR3 totals 13 residues. Germline CDR1 is GTSNPN and CDR2 is SVGIG (reference sequence). The CDR3 sequence is CAWSVPQGPRYTF. CDR3 sequence (DNA): TGTGCCTGGAGTGTACCACAGGGACCACGCTACACCTTC.